The 16 T cell receptor beta chains below come from one sample, sequenced in a study of shared clonotypes between healthy human individuals. Sequencing was performed with immunoSEQ multiplex PCR; in TCRdb, only in-frame clones are kept and a portion is missing. The table shows 2.5 million or so clones, with around nine tenths occurring only once. Sequenced sample: naive CD4+ T cells sorted from blood. The subset: CD45RA+ positively selected. These TCRs come from a man aged 18-30 years in good health.

The chain recombines TRBV30 with TRBJ1-5; D not resolved. Per the germline V gene, CDR1 is GTSNPN and CDR2 is SVGIG (reference sequence). The CDR3 has 15 residues. The V end was cut by 6 bases, the J end by 4 bases, with 19 bases between. DNA of the CDR3: TGTGCCTGCAAGTTTGCGGGGTCCGGAAATCAGCCCCAGCATTTT. This encodes CACKFAGSGNQPQHF. The whole variable domain, filled in from reference TRBV30 and TRBJ1-5, reads SQTIHQWPATLVQPVGSPLSLECTVEGTSNPNLYWYRQAAGRGLQLLFYSVGIGQISSEVPQNLSASRPQDRQFILSSKKLLLSDSGFYLCACKFAGSGNQPQHFGDGTRLSIL.

V is TRBV7-9 and J is TRBJ2-5; D gene unclear. This CDR3 is built from 12 residues. In germline, CDR1 is SEHNR, CDR2 FQNEAQ (reference sequence). V was shortened by 2 bases and J by 11 bases, with 12 bases between the two germline ends. CDR3 DNA: TGTGCCAGCAGCTTAAATCAGGCCCAGCAGTACTTC. It yields the protein CASSLNQAQQYF.

CDR3 loop: CAWGLGPEYF. CDR3 coding DNA: TGTGCCTGGGGGTTGGGACCCGAGTACTTC. This chain connects TRBV30 to TRBJ2-5; D could derive from TRBD1 or TRBD2 (5 bases each). V lost 5 bases and J lost 12, with 13 bases in between. The CDR3 is 10 residues long. CDR1 and CDR2 (germline): GTSNPN, SVGIG (reference sequence).

The genes are TRBV2 and TRBJ2-5, with D possibly TRBD1 on 6 matching bases. The V gene's germline CDR1 is SNHLY and CDR2 FYNNEI. V lost 6 bases, J lost 1 base, and 12 bases lay in between. CDR3 length equals 14 residues. The CDR3 nucleotides are TGTGCCAGCAGGGTCGAAGGGGGCCAAGAGACCCAGTACTTC. It translates to CASRVEGGQETQYF. The variable domain in full, completed from reference TRBV2 and TRBJ2-5, reads EPEVTQTPSHQVTQMGQEVILRCVPISNHLYFYWYRQILGQKVEFLVSFYNNEISEKSEIFDDQFSVERPDGSNFTLKIRSTKLEDSAMYFCASRVEGGQETQYFGPGTRLLVL.

Regarding this clone: The same CDR3 arises from other DNA sequences in this sample as well. The chain carries TRBV9 and TRBJ2-5; D gene uncertain. Germline V gene sequence: CDR1 SGDLS, CDR2 YYNGEE. V was cut by 1 base and J by 1 base, with 8 bases left in between. CDR3 length equals 14 residues. Written as DNA, the CDR3 is TGTGCCAGCAGCGTAACTGGCGCCCAAGAGACCCAGTACTTC. Its protein is CASSVTGAQETQYF.

The gene calls are TRBV18 and TRBJ2-7; D is unclear. From germline, CDR1 is KGHSH and CDR2 LQKENI. This CDR3 region has 13 residues. Trimming cost V 1 base and J 6 bases, with 10 bases left between them. The CDR3 DNA sequence: TGTGCCAGCTCACCACACAATAATGCCGAGCAGTACTTC. Amino acids: CASSPHNNAEQYF.

V usage is TRBV5-4 and J usage is TRBJ2-1; D gene uncertain. From germline, CDR1 is SGHNT and CDR2 YYREEE (reference sequence). This CDR3 region has 12 residues. The V gene lost 4 bases and the J gene lost 5 bases, with 7 bases spanning the gap. CDR3: CASSLMNNEQFF. The CDR3, as DNA: TGTGCCAGCAGCCTAATGAACAATGAGCAGTTCTTC.

This sequence joins TRBV29-1 and TRBJ2-7; D gene unclear. Germline CDR1 is SQVTM and CDR2 is ANQGSEA. Trimming took off 2 bases at V and 5 bases at J, with 13 bases between the two ends. The CDR3 runs to 13 residues. CDR3 sequence: CSVERFGGNEQYF. In nucleotides, the CDR3 is TGCAGCGTTGAAAGATTTGGTGGGAACGAGCAGTACTTC.

This chain uses TRBV19 with TRBJ1-3, with D unresolved. The V gene lost 1 base and the J gene lost 0 bases, with 7 bases spanning the gap. CDR1 LNHDA and CDR2 SQIVND come from the germline V gene (reference sequence). This CDR3 spans 15 amino acids. CDR3 in amino acids: CASSIGGISGNTIYF. The CDR3 DNA sequence: TGTGCCAGTAGTATAGGAGGGATCTCTGGAAACACCATATATTTT.

J is TRBJ2-1 and V is TRBV18; 13 nucleotides agree with TRBD2. Trimming cost V 2 bases and J 8 bases; bases outside gene matches: 9. There are 17 residues in the CDR3. Germline CDR1 KGHSH, CDR2 LQKENI. The CDR3 here is CASSPTSGGADPDEQFF. CDR3 sequence (DNA): TGTGCCAGCTCACCAACTAGCGGGGGGGCGGACCCGGATGAGCAGTTCTTC.

This clone appeared once. The V gene is TRBV19, the J gene TRBJ2-3; D is possibly TRBD2 (5 bases). CDR1 LNHDA and CDR2 SQIVND come from the germline V gene (reference sequence). V dropped 5 bases and J dropped 7 bases, with 13 bases sitting between them. The length of the CDR3 is 13 residues. The CDR3 DNA follows: TGTGCCAGTAGTGCCGCCGGGAAGCATACGCAGTATTTT. It specifies CASSAAGKHTQYF.

In regard to this clone: Other nucleotide sequences in the sample specify the same CDR3. The CDR3 DNA reads as TGTGCCAGCAGCCTACTAGCGGGAGGGCAAGAGACCCAGTACTTC. Translation gives CASSLLAGGQETQYF. The chain combines TRBV2 with TRBJ2-5; 13 nucleotides match TRBD2. This CDR3 is built from 15 residues. The germline CDR1 and CDR2 sequences are SNHLY and FYNNEI. Trimming at V came to 6 bases and at J to 2 bases, leaving 3 bases not matched to a gene.

This chain connects TRBV7-2 to TRBJ1-5; D is perhaps TRBD1 (6 bases). CDR3 length: 15 amino acids. Germline V CDR1 and CDR2: SGHTA, FQGNSA. With 5 bases removed from V and 3 bases from J, the gap between germline ends came to 14 bases. The CDR3 DNA is TGTGCCAGCAGCCTAGGGGGAGGTCCCAATCAGCCCCAGCATTTT. Amino acids: CASSLGGGPNQPQHF.

The gene calls are TRBV4-3 and TRBJ1-2; D may be TRBD1 (5 bases). The ends were cut back, 5 bases at V and 8 bases at J, with 15 bases in the middle. The CDR3 loop spans 13 amino acids. In germline, CDR1 is LGHNA, CDR2 YSLEER. The CDR3 sequence: CASSYGGKEGYTF. DNA for the CDR3: TGCGCCAGCAGCTACGGGGGGAAGGAGGGCTACACCTTC.

About this clone itself: Other DNA sequences of this sample code for an identical CDR3. The chain recombines TRBV30 with TRBJ1-1; the D is unclear. This CDR3 region has 12 residues. V was clipped by 5 bases and J by 1 base, with 8 bases between them. Germline loops: CDR1 GTSNPN, CDR2 SVGIG (reference sequence). Here the CDR3 reads CAWSLGNTEAFF. For the CDR3, the DNA is TGTGCCTGGTCGCTAGGGAACACTGAAGCTTTCTTT.

The rearrangement joins TRBV11-2 to TRBJ2-7; D is uncertain. The CDR3 loop spans 13 amino acids. Trimming shortened V by 5 bases and J by 0 bases, and 8 bases separated the two germline ends. CDR1 and CDR2 from the germline V gene are SGHAT and FQNNGV. CDR3 DNA sequence: TGTGCCAGCAGCCCCGCCAGCTCCTACGAGCAGTACTTC. This translates into CASSPASSYEQYF.